This entry concerns a single T cell receptor (beta chain). Its specificity is not known. TCRdb fed the reads into MiXCR, producing one record per CDR3 protein. This table has under 350,000 distinct CDR3 sequences, less than 25% appearing once. The record originates from a study of T cell repertoires in cytomegalovirus infection. About the research overall: CMV epitopes that were recently identified and HLA-C-restricted were used alongside well-studied HLA-B-restricted ones. Matching HLA type and CMV infection were both indicated by public TCR beta signatures. Findings of the study overall: CMV carriers having the relevant HLA were flagged by cumulative public TCR beta family frequency. The study found HLA-C-restricted CMV-specific TCR beta clonotypes dominating the ex vivo response.

This CDR3 contains 14 residues. The V end lost 3 bases, the J end lost 2 bases, and 11 bases lay between the germline ends. This chain connects TRBV12-3 or TRBV12-4 to TRBJ2-7; D is undetermined. The sequence derives from a human donor in good health (CMV status not recorded). Some clones in this sample may be carry-over from other donors' samples. The material was cultured PBMCs, obtained from culture after CMV antigen stimulation. The chain's CDR3 is CASSFSSRAYEQYF. For the CDR3, the DNA is TGTGCCAGCAGTTTCTCCTCCCGGGCCTACGAGCAGTACTTC.